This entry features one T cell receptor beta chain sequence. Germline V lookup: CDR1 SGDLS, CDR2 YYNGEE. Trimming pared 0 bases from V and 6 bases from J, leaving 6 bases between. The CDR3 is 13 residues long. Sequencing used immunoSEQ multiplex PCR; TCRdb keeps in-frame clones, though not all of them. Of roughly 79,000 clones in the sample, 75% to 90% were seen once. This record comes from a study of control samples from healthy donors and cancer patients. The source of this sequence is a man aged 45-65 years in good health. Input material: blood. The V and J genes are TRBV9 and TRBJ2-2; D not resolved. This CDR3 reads CASSVDAPGELFF. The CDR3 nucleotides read TGTGCCAGCAGCGTAGATGCCCCCGGGGAGCTGTTTTTT.